Listed here is a single TCR beta chain. The target antigen is unknown. The data are from a study of T cell responses to AZD1222 COVID-19 vaccine. Study observations and caveats: Recipients of two AZD1222 doses showed rising Spike-specific TCR breadth and depth. No repertoire was sampled before or during the peak T cell response, only after it.

The germline CDR1 and CDR2 sequences are MDHEN and SYDVKM. The CDR3 is 17 amino acids. V lost 7 bases and J lost 8; bases outside the gene matches: 17. TCRdb's table, derived via immunoSEQ multiplex PCR, lists solely in-frame clones and lacks some. Of about 100,000 clones in the sample, around 87% were seen once. Sample: peripheral blood, taken on day 0 of MenACWY control vaccination. This receptor was taken from an adult in good health. V usage is TRBV28 and J usage is TRBJ1-4, with 9 bases identical to TRBD1. The CDR3 here is CASIPGQGPPKGEKLFF. As DNA, the CDR3 is TGTGCCAGCATTCCGGGACAGGGACCTCCCAAGGGGGAAAAACTGTTTTTT.